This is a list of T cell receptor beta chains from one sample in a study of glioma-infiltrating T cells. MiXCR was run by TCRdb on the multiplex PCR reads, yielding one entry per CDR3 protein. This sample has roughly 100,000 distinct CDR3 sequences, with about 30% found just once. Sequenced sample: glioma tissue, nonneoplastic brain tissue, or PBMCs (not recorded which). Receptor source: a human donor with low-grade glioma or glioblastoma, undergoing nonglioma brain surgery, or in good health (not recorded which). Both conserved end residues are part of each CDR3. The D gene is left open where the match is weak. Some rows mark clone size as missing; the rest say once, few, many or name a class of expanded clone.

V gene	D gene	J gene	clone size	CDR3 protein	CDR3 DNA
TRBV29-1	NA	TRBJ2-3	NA	CSVQTCQSTDTQYF	TGCAGCGTTCAGACATGCCAAAGCACAGATACGCAGTATTTT
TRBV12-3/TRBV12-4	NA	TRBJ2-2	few	CASSLFGGGSGELFF	TGTGCCAGCAGTTTGTTTGGCGGGGGCTCCGGGGAGCTGTTTTTT
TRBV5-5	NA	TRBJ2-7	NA	CASSKHPDGSYEQYF	TGTGCCAGCAGCAAGCATCCAGACGGGTCCTACGAGCAGTACTTC
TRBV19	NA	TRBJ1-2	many	CASSPHGGDYGYTF	TGTGCCAGTAGTCCCCATGGGGGGGACTATGGCTACACCTTC
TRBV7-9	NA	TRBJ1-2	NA	CASSPPGQTYGYTF	TGTGCCAGCAGCCCCCCCGGACAGACCTATGGCTACACCTTC
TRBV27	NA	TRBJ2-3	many	CASSGAYTDTQYF	TGTGCCAGCAGCGGGGCGTACACAGATACGCAGTATTTT
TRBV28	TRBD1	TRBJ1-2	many	CASTLSTGALGGGYTF	TGTGCCAGCACTCTATCGACAGGGGCTCTCGGTGGGGGCTACACCTTC
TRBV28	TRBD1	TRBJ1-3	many	CASSLPGTGGNTIYF	TGTGCCAGCAGTTTACCCGGGACAGGGGGAAACACCATATATTTT
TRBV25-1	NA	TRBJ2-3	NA	CASSGVSTGTQYF	TGTGCCAGCAGTGGTGTCTCCACAGGTACGCAGTATTTT
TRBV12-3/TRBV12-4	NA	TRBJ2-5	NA	CASSLQWNQETQYF	TGTGCCAGCAGTTTACAGTGGAACCAAGAGACCCAGTACTTC
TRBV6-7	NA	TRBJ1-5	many	CASKLSGNQPQHF	TGTGCCAGCAAACTTAGTGGCAATCAGCCCCAGCATTTT
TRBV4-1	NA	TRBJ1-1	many	CASSQTGNTEAFF	TGCGCCAGCAGCCAAACAGGGAACACTGAAGCTTTCTTT
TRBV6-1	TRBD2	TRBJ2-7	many	CASRPTSGASYEQYF	TGTGCCAGCAGACCGACTAGCGGGGCTTCCTACGAGCAGTACTTC
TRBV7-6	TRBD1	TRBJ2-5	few	CASSLGDRDGETQYF	TGTGCCAGCAGCTTAGGGGACAGGGACGGAGAGACCCAGTACTTC
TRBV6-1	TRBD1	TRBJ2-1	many	CASRKQGADEQFF	TGTGCCAGCAGGAAACAGGGGGCGGATGAGCAGTTCTTC
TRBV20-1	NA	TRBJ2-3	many	CSASEGLGTDTQYF	TGCAGTGCTAGCGAGGGCTTGGGTACAGATACGCAGTATTTT
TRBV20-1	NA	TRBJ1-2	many	CSAKTGSYGYTF	TGCAGTGCTAAAACAGGGAGCTATGGCTACACCTTC
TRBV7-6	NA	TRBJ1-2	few	CASSPRSGVVVYGYTF	TGTGCCAGCAGCCCTAGGTCAGGGGTGGTTGTCTATGGCTACACCTTC
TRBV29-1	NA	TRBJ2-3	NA	CSVEGGGLTDTQYF	TGCAGCGTTGAAGGGGGAGGTCTCACAGATACGCAGTATTTT
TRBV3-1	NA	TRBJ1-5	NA	CASSRGSGTSNQPQHF	TGTGCCAGCAGCCGGGGGTCAGGGACTAGCAATCAGCCCCAGCATTTT
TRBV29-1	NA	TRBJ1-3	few	CSVDTSAGNTIYF	TGCAGCGTTGACACATCTGCTGGAAACACCATATATTTT
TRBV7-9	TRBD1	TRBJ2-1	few	CASSARTGRYNEQFF	TGTGCCAGCAGCGCTCGGACAGGGCGGTACAATGAGCAGTTCTTC
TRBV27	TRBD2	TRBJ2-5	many	CASRSRVLAGQETQYF	TGTGCCAGCCGCTCACGGGTACTAGCGGGCCAAGAGACCCAGTACTTC